One and the same sample provided the 17 T cell receptor beta chains below, sequenced in a study of PD-L1 blockade in urothelial cancer. The time point was: pretreatment peripheral blood. Sequenced by immunoSEQ multiplex PCR; TCRdb stores in-frame clones only, minus some. Here the sample spans over 30,000 clones, approximately 87% being singletons. Source: PBMCs, taken around atezolizumab (anti-PD-L1) treatment. The source of these receptors is a man aged 55 to 70 with urothelial cancer.

V gene TRBV11-2 combines with J gene TRBJ2-7; maybe TRBD1 (6 bases). In germline, CDR1 is SGHAT, CDR2 FQNNGV. Trimming cost V 7 bases and J 1 base, with 8 bases left between them. CDR3 length: 12 amino acids. The CDR3 region has the DNA TGTGCCAGCATGGACAGATCCTACGAGCAGTACTTC. It translates to CASMDRSYEQYF.

The rearrangement uses TRBV19 and TRBJ1-1; tentatively, D is TRBD1 (6 bases). The CDR3 is 12 residues long. The V and J ends lost 7 bases and 7 bases respectively, with 13 bases between them. Per germline, CDR1 LNHDA and CDR2 SQIVND (reference sequence). The CDR3 sequence is CASNNRADEAFF. The CDR3 coding sequence is TGTGCCAGTAATAACAGGGCTGATGAAGCTTTCTTT.

This chain connects TRBV5-1 to TRBJ1-1; 7 positions match TRBD1. This CDR3 is built from 14 residues. The germline V gene has CDR1 SGHRS and CDR2 YFSETQ. J lost 1 base, V lost 5 bases, and 5 bases had no gene match. The CDR3: CASRSGGRNTEAFF. Written as DNA, the CDR3 is TGCGCCAGCAGATCAGGGGGAAGGAACACTGAAGCTTTCTTT.

The rearrangement links TRBV19 to TRBJ2-2; D gene uncertain. The CDR3 consists of 14 residues. The V end lost 5 bases, the J end lost 2 bases, and 9 bases lay between the germline ends. The germline V gene has CDR1 LNHDA and CDR2 SQIVND (reference sequence). CDR3 protein: CASSLVENTGELFF. The CDR3 DNA follows: TGTGCCAGTAGTCTGGTAGAAAACACCGGGGAGCTGTTTTTT. The whole variable domain, remainder taken from reference TRBV19 and TRBJ2-2, is DGGITQSPKYLFRKEGQNVTLSCEQNLNHDAMYWYRQDPGQGLRLIYYSQIVNDFQKGDIAEGYSVSREKKESFPLTVTSAQKNPTAFYLCASSLVENTGELFFGEGSRLTVL.

The chain is built from TRBV7-9 and TRBJ2-3, with D perhaps matching TRBD1 (6 bases). The CDR3 totals 14 residues. The V gene lost 1 base and the J gene lost 4 bases, with 9 bases spanning the gap. Germline V CDR1 and CDR2: SEHNR, FQNEAQ (reference sequence). The CDR3 DNA reads TGTGCCAGCAGCTTAGGGGACACACCAGATACGCAGTATTTT. It translates to CASSLGDTPDTQYF.

The rearrangement links TRBV7-6 to TRBJ2-3, with 7 bases aligning to TRBD2. The germline CDR1 and CDR2 sequences are SGHVS and FNYEAQ. Losses at the gene ends were 7 bases for V and 1 base for J; bases not matched to a gene: 17. This CDR3 has 18 residues. The CDR3 DNA is TGTGCCAGCACCGGACCCAGCGGGATTCCCAGTCGCACAGATACGCAGTATTTT. Translated, it gives CASTGPSGIPSRTDTQYF.

The V gene is TRBV28, the J gene TRBJ2-7, with 9 positions matching TRBD1. The CDR3 extends over 15 amino acids. The V gene end was trimmed by 7 bases and the J gene end by 1 base; junction bases not matched to a gene: 8. The germline CDR1 and CDR2 sequences are MDHEN and SYDVKM. The CDR3 spells CASNLRGQGSYEQYF. For the CDR3, the DNA is TGTGCCAGCAATTTGAGGGGACAGGGATCCTACGAGCAGTACTTC.

V is TRBV2 and J is TRBJ2-2; the D is unclear. This CDR3 has 13 residues. CDR1 is SNHLY and CDR2 is FYNNEI in the germline V gene. The ends were cut back, 7 bases at V and 4 bases at J, with 10 bases in the middle. In DNA form, the CDR3 reads TGTGCCAGCACAGGAATATCCACCGGGGAGCTGTTTTTT. Its translation: CASTGISTGELFF.

This clone was found a few times. The rearrangement links TRBV4-3 to TRBJ2-7, with 9 bases fitting TRBD2. This CDR3 spans 19 amino acids. Looked up from germline, CDR1 is LGHNA and CDR2 is YSLEER. The V segment lost 0 bases and the J segment 3 bases; nucleotides outside the gene matches: 15. CDR3 protein: CASSQDLSLVLAGDYEQYF. CDR3 DNA sequence: TGCGCCAGCAGCCAAGATCTAAGTCTGGTATTAGCGGGAGACTACGAGCAGTACTTC.

The chain is built from TRBV6-1 and TRBJ2-5, with D maybe TRBD1 (5 bases). Germline CDR1 MNHNS, CDR2 SASEGT. CDR3 length: 15 residues. The V and J ends lost 5 bases and 1 base respectively, with 14 bases between them. This CDR3 reads CASSPLGQAQETQYF. Here the CDR3 DNA reads TGTGCCAGCAGTCCGTTGGGGCAGGCCCAAGAGACCCAGTACTTC.

CDR3 DNA: TGTGCCAGCAGCGCCTATCCAGGGATGGCCTACAATGAGCAGTTCTTC. The encoded protein is CASSAYPGMAYNEQFF. This chain joins TRBV6-4 and TRBJ2-1, with a possible D match to TRBD1 (5 bases). V shed 6 bases and J shed 2 bases, with 17 bases lying between them. Per germline, CDR1 MRHNA and CDR2 SNTAGT. CDR3 size: 16 residues.

The V gene is TRBV4-2, the J gene TRBJ1-2; D gene unclear. Trimming pared 1 base from V and 8 bases from J, leaving 23 bases between. The germline gives CDR1 LGHNA, CDR2 YNFKEQ. The CDR3 runs to 17 residues. The CDR3 DNA sequence: TGTGCCAGCAGCCAAGTCAAATCCGGGGATTATGTGGTCGGCTACACCTTC. It is translated as CASSQVKSGDYVVGYTF.

J is TRBJ1-1 and V is TRBV5-1; 7 nucleotides align to TRBD1. The CDR3 runs to 16 residues. After removal of 4 bases from V and 0 bases from J, the junction contained 9 bases not matched to a gene. CDR1 is SGHRS and CDR2 is YFSETQ in the germline V gene. CDR3 DNA: TGCGCCAGCAGCATCCAGACAGGGATAATGAACACTGAAGCTTTCTTT. Its translation: CASSIQTGIMNTEAFF.

Judged by abundance, this clone is medium-sized. The genes are TRBV5-4 and TRBJ2-1; no definite D call. The CDR3 runs 13 residues. V dropped 0 bases and J dropped 7 bases, with 8 bases sitting between them. The germline gives CDR1 SGHNT, CDR2 YYREEE (reference sequence). The DNA for the CDR3 is TGTGCCAGCAGCTTGGCCCAGGTAAATGAGCAGTTCTTC. Protein product: CASSLAQVNEQFF.

The chain couples TRBV2 to TRBJ2-3; 7 nucleotides agree with TRBD2. The germline V gene encodes CDR1 SNHLY and CDR2 FYNNEI. This CDR3 is 16 amino acids long. With V trimmed by 6 bases and J by 2 bases, 11 bases remained unmatched. CDR3 coding DNA: TGTGCCAGCAGCGGGGACTACCCGCCTGACACAGATACGCAGTATTTT. This codes for CASSGDYPPDTDTQYF.

The V and J genes are TRBV12-5 and TRBJ2-1; D is undetermined. This CDR3 spans 13 amino acids. Germline CDR1 and CDR2: LGHNT and FRNRAP. The V gene lost 6 bases and the J gene lost 5 bases, with 11 bases spanning the gap. For the CDR3, the DNA is TGTGCTAGTGGGCGACTTCTAAACAATGAGCAGTTCTTC. The encoded protein is CASGRLLNNEQFF.

This chain connects TRBV15 to TRBJ2-3; 13 nucleotides match TRBD2. V shed 3 bases, J shed 11 bases, and the junction held 8 bases outside the gene matches. The V gene's germline CDR1 is LNHNV and CDR2 YYDKDF (reference sequence). The CDR3 covers 15 residues. In nucleotides, the CDR3 is TGTGCCACCAGCAGTCGCGGACTAGCGGGAGCACAGCAGTATTTT. As protein: CATSSRGLAGAQQYF.